The sequence of this T cell receptor beta chain was determined in a study of shared clonotypes between healthy human individuals. Overall study context: The composition of the donors was a couple of women and a few men aged 18 to 49.

The assay was immunoSEQ multiplex PCR, and TCRdb's table has in-frame clones only and misses some. This table holds about 870,000 clones, over 90% found once. Trimming removed 5 bases from V and 5 bases from J, with 11 bases in between. The CDR3 totals 13 residues. In germline, CDR1 is SGHTA, CDR2 FQGNSA. In the naive CD8 group, cells lacked CD45RO and were positively selected for CCR7, so terminally differentiated effector memory CD45RA+ cells were left out. This TCR was recovered from a man aged 30 to 45 in good health. Sequenced input: naive CD8+ T cells sorted from blood. The chain combines TRBV7-2 with TRBJ2-3; the D is unclear. CDR3 sequence reads: CASSQPRVDTQYF. CDR3 sequence (DNA): TGTGCCAGCAGCCAACCTAGGGTAGATACGCAGTATTTT.